This T cell receptor (beta chain) was sequenced in a study of shared clonotypes between healthy human individuals. Study at large: CD8 memory received one plate per donor, CD8 naive two, CD4 memory three and CD4 naive three.

Whole-study results and caveats: Incompleteness in sorted-subset sequencing, despite large depth, was shown by rarefaction.

Cells designated naive CD8 were CD45RO-negative and were positively selected for CCR7, with terminally differentiated effector memory CD45RA+ cells excluded. Each sample came from a Caucasian adult donor living in Nashville, Tennessee. Some clones are missing from TCRdb's copy, which holds only in-frame ones; the method was immunoSEQ multiplex PCR. The sample lists approximately 2,000,000 clones, roughly 93% seen once, with approximately 1.7% in the top ten. A note on this clone: The antigen is undetermined.

The origin of this receptor is a man younger than 35 in good health. Some clones in this sample may be carry-over from other donors' samples. The sequenced sample was naive CD8+ T cells from PBMCs.

The chain's CDR3 is CASSPDRGFQETQYF. CDR3 coding DNA: TGTGCCAGCTCACCAGACAGGGGGTTCCAAGAGACCCAGTACTTC. J is TRBJ2-5 and V is TRBV18, with TRBD1 identical over 9 bases. Losses at the gene ends were 2 bases for V and 1 base for J; bases not matched to a gene: 2. Germline CDR1 and CDR2: KGHSH and LQKENI. The CDR3 has 15 amino acids.